This T cell receptor (beta chain) was recorded in a study of blood T cell repertoires in COVID-19. Repertoires were generated with immunoSEQ multiplex PCR, while TCRdb's copy carries only in-frame clones and drops some. This table has 200,000 to 250,000 clones, around 88% appearing once. J lost 0 bases, V lost 1 base, and 4 bases had no gene match. The CDR3 totals 16 residues. Germline loops: CDR1 SGHRS, CDR2 YFSETQ. V is TRBV5-1 and J is TRBJ1-3, with 7 bases matching TRBD1. The sample consisted of PBMCs or T cells enriched from blood (not recorded which). This TCR came from a woman between 50 and 59 years old with acute COVID-19. This CDR3 is CASSLQGTVSGNTIYF. The CDR3, as DNA: TGCGCCAGCAGCTTGCAAGGGACAGTCTCTGGAAACACCATATATTTT.